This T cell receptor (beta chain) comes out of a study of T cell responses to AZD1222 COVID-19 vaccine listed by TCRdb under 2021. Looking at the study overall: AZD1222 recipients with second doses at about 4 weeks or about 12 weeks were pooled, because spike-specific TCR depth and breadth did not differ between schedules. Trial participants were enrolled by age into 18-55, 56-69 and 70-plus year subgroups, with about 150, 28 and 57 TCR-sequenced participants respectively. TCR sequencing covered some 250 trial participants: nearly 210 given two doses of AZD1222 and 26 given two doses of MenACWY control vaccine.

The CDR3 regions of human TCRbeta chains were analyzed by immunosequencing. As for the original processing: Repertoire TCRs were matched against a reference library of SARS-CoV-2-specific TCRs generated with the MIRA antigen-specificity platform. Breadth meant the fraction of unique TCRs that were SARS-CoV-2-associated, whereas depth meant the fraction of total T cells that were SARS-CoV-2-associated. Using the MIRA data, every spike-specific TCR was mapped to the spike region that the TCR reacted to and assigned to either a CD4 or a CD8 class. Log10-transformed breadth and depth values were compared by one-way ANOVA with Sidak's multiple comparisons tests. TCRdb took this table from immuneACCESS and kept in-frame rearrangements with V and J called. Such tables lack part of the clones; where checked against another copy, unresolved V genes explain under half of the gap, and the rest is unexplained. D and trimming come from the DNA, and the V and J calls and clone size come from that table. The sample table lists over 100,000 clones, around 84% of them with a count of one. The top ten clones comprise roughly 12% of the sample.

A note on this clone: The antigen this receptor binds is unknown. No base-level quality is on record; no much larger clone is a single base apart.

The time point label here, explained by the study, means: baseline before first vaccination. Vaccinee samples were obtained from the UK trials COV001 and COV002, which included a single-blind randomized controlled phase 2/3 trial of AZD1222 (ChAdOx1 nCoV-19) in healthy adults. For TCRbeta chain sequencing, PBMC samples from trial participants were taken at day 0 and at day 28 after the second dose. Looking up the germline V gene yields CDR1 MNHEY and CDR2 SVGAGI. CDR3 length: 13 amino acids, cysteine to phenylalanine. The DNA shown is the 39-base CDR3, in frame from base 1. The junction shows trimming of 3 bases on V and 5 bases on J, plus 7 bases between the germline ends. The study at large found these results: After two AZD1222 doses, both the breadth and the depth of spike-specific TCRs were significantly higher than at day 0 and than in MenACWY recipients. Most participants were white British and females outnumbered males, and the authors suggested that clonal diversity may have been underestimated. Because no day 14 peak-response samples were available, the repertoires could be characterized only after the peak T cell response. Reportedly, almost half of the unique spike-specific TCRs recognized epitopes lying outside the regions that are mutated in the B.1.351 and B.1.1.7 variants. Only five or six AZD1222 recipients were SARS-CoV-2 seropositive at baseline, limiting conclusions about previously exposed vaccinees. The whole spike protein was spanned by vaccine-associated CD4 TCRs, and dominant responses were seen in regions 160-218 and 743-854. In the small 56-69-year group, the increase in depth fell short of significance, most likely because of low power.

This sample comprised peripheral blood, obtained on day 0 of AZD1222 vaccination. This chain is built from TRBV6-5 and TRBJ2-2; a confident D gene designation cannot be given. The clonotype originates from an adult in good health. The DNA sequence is TGTGCCAGCAGTTATGAATTAACCGGGGAGCTGTTTTTT. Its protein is CASSYELTGELFF.